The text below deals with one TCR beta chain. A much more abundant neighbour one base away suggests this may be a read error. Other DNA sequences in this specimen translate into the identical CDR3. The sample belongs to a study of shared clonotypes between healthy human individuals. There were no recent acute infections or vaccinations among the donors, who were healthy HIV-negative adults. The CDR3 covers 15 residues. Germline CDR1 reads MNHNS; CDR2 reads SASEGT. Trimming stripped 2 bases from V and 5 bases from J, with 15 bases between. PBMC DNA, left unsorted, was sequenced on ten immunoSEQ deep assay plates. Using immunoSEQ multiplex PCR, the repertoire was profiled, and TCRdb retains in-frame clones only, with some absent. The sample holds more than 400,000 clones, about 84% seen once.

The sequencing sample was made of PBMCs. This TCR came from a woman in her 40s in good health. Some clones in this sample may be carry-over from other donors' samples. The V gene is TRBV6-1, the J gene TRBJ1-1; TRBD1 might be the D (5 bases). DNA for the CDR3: TGTGCCAGCAGTGAACGAGGGGTCGGGGGGACTGAAGCTTTCTTT. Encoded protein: CASSERGVGGTEAFF.